The clone carrying this T cell receptor (beta chain) was seen only once. The antigen remains unidentified. Measured with immunoSEQ multiplex PCR; TCRdb has only the in-frame clones, and not every one. The table lists more than 95,000 clones, 90% of them singletons. These data are taken from a study of T cell responses to AZD1222 COVID-19 vaccine. General observations from the study: Clonal diversity was possibly underestimated, and the donors were mostly white British, with more females. Spike-wide coverage was observed for vaccine-associated CD4 TCRs, with dominant responses at 160-218 and 743-854. After two AZD1222 doses, spike-specific TCR breadth and depth rose versus day 0. Among AZD1222 vaccinees, only five or six were seropositive at baseline.

The sample in question was peripheral blood, obtained on day 0 of MenACWY control vaccination. The source is an adult in good health.

CDR3 in DNA: TGTGCCACCAGCAGAAGGACAGATAATTCACCCCTCCACTTT. Its translation is CATSRRTDNSPLHF. The rearrangement links TRBV15 to TRBJ1-6; TRBD1 is a possible D gene (6 bases). Between the trimmed V and J ends, which lost 2 bases and 5 bases, there was a span of 7 bases. The CDR3 contains 14 residues. Germline CDR1 LNHNV, CDR2 YYDKDF (reference sequence).